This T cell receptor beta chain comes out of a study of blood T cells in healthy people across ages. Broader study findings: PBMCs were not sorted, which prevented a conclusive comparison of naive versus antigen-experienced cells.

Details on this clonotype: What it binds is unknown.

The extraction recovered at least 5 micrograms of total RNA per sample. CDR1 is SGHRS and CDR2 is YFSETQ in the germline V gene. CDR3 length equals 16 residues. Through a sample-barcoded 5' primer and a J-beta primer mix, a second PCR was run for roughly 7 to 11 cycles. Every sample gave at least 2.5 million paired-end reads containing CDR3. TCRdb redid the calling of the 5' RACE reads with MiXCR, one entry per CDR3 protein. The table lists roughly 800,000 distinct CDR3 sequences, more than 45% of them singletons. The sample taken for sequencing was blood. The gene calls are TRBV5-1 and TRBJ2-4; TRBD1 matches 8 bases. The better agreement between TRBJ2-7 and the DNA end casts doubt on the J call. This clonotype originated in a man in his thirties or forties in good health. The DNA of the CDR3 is TGCGCCAGCAGCGACCCAAGACAGGGGAATACCTACGAGCAGTACTTC. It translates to CASSDPRQGNTYEQYF.